This T cell receptor (beta chain) was recovered during a study of cytomegalovirus exposure and HLA in healthy donors. Study-level findings and limits: Accurate HLA-A and HLA-B prediction from TCR beta sequences was reported for most subjects.

Comment on this clone: Antigen specificity is unknown.

V was clipped by 7 bases and J by 2 bases, with 14 bases between them. Germline-derived CDR1 and CDR2 are LNHDA and SQIVND (reference sequence). The CDR3 extends over 14 amino acids. The PCR was carried out with 60 Vbeta primers and 13 Jbeta primers. Clones were sequenced by immunoSEQ multiplex PCR, and TCRdb holds only the in-frame ones, with some missing. Among under 200,000 clones listed, more than 60% were seen once. Sequencing was done on a sample of PBMCs. The source of this sequence is a woman aged 40 to 50 in good health and CMV-seropositive. V usage is TRBV19 and J usage is TRBJ1-2, with D unresolved. The CDR3 coding sequence is TGTGCCAGTATTCCGGGGATGGGAAACTATGGCTACACCTTC. Translation: CASIPGMGNYGYTF.